These 4 T cell receptor beta chains share one sample of origin, sequenced in a study of blood T cells in healthy people across ages. A sample-barcoded 5' primer and a J-beta primer mix were used in a second PCR of about 7 to 12 cycles. MiXCR, applied by TCRdb to the 5' RACE reads, yields one record per CDR3 protein. The data contain around 1.5 million distinct CDR3 sequences, roughly 30% of them singletons. The sample consisted of blood. The source of these receptors is a woman aged 30 to 39 in good health.

DNA of the CDR3: TGTGCCAGCAGCGCCCGCTTCTCCCGAAGCGGTGAAAAACTGTTTTTT. The encoded protein is CASSARFSRSGEKLFF. This chain uses TRBV9 with TRBJ1-4; D remains ambiguous. CDR1 is SGDLS and CDR2 is YYNGEE in the germline V gene. V was pared by 3 bases and J by 7 bases, with 19 bases between. The CDR3 contains 16 residues.

In its sample, this clonotype was seen a few times. This chain uses TRBV11-2 with TRBJ2-1; weak D call: TRBD2 (5 bases). Germline assignment: CDR1 SGHAT and CDR2 FQNNGV. CDR3 size: 14 residues. Trimming removed 6 bases from V and 4 bases from J, with 13 bases in between. DNA of the CDR3: TGTGCCAGCAGTTCGGGAAGACGGTACAATGAGCAGTTCTTC. Its protein product is CASSSGRRYNEQFF.

V is TRBV24-1 and J is TRBJ1-2; D is undetermined. Germline CDR1 is KGHDR and CDR2 is SFDVKD. This CDR3 has 12 residues. V lost 4 bases, J lost 8 bases, and 10 bases lay in between. The CDR3 sequence: CATSDPIMGYTF. For the CDR3, the DNA is TGTGCCACCAGTGACCCGATCATGGGCTACACCTTC.

CDR3 in amino acids: CASRTDSHPSEEQYF. The CDR3 DNA reads TGTGCCAGCAGGACGGACAGCCATCCCTCGGAGGAGCAGTACTTC. V is TRBV28 and J is TRBJ2-5; TRBD1 might be the D (6 bases). The CDR3 runs to 15 residues. The V gene lost 6 bases and the J gene lost 11 bases, with 25 bases spanning the gap. Germline V gene lookup returns CDR1 MDHEN and CDR2 SYDVKM.